The rows below give T cell receptor beta chains drawn from one sample of a study of OX40 agonist ivuxolimab in advanced cancers. This table comes from immunoSEQ multiplex PCR, and its TCRdb copy is limited to in-frame clones, with some not included. The profile shows 57,000 or so clones, 93% of them singletons. The material was CD4+ or CD8+ T cells sorted from blood, obtained in a trial of the OX40 agonist ivuxolimab. The receptors were sampled from an adult with an advanced solid tumor such as melanoma, head and neck, liver or kidney cancer. Each CDR3 is given with its conserved first and last residue. Fields, in order: clone size, J gene, V gene, D gene, CDR3 DNA, CDR3 protein. The D gene is left open where the match is weak. Size is omitted from some rows. Given values are once, few, many or a class for expanded clones.

NA | TRBJ2-1 | TRBV6-6 | NA | TGTGCCAGCAAGGGAGGTTGGACTGATGAGCAGTTCTTC | CASKGGWTDEQFF
once | TRBJ2-7 | TRBV19 | TRBD2 | TGTGCCAGTAGTATGGCTAGCGGGAGTTACGAGCAGTACTTC | CASSMASGSYEQYF
NA | TRBJ2-2 | TRBV19 | NA | TGTGCCAGTAGTTCATGGGCCGTCACCGGGGAGCTGTTTTTT | CASSSWAVTGELFF
once | TRBJ2-2 | TRBV11-3 | NA | TGTGCCAGCAGCCAAAGGGGGAACACCGGGGAGCTGTTTTTT | CASSQRGNTGELFF
NA | TRBJ2-7 | TRBV7-9 | NA | TGTGCCAGCAGCTTAGCACAGGGTCTTTACGAGCAGTACTTC | CASSLAQGLYEQYF
NA | TRBJ2-7 | TRBV6-5 | NA | TGTGCCAGCAGTTACGCCGCTAGCGCGGCCTACGAGCAGTACTTC | CASSYAASAAYEQYF
NA | TRBJ2-1 | TRBV7-6 | NA | TGTGCCAGCAGCTTAGTACGGGGGAGTAACTGGCAACAACTGGCGAATGAGCAGTTCTTC | CASSLVRGSNWQQLANEQFF
once | TRBJ2-5 | TRBV25-1 | NA | TGTGCCAGCAGTGACGGGGAGAAGACCCAGTACTTC | CASSDGEKTQYF
few | TRBJ2-3 | TRBV27 | NA | TGTGCCAGCGGGGAGCGGGTGGCCACAGATACGCAGTATTTT | CASGERVATDTQYF
NA | TRBJ2-1 | TRBV14 | TRBD2 | TGTGCCAGCAGCCAAGATCCGAGCGGGAGCTCCTACAATGAGCAGTTCTTC | CASSQDPSGSSYNEQFF
NA | TRBJ1-1 | TRBV28 | NA | TGTGCCAGCACATCCAGCGTTAACACTGAAGCTTTCTTT | CASTSSVNTEAFF
NA | TRBJ2-1 | TRBV19 | TRBD2 | TGTGCCAGTAGTATAGTAGCGGGAGATAATGAGCAGTTCTTC | CASSIVAGDNEQFF
NA | TRBJ2-5 | TRBV11-2 | NA | TGTGCCAGCAGCTACCAAGAGACCCAGTACTTC | CASSYQETQYF
NA | TRBJ2-1 | TRBV9 | TRBD1 | TGTGCCAGCAGCGTAGGGGACAGGGATTACAATGAGCAGTTCTTC | CASSVGDRDYNEQFF
NA | TRBJ2-7 | TRBV11-2 | TRBD2 | TGTGCCAGCAGCTTACCTGGCGGGAGTCCGTACGAGCAGTACTTC | CASSLPGGSPYEQYF
NA | TRBJ2-1 | TRBV7-2 | NA | TGTGCCAGCAGCTTAGGGCGGAGTGAGCAGTTCTTC | CASSLGRSEQFF
NA | TRBJ2-1 | TRBV19 | NA | TGTGCCAGTAGAGTGGAGCGAGAGCAGTTCTTC | CASRVEREQFF
NA | TRBJ1-3 | TRBV7-9 | NA | TGTGCCAGCAGCACCAACCCCAACACCATATATTTT | CASSTNPNTIYF
NA | TRBJ2-1 | TRBV27 | TRBD2 | TGTGCCAGCAGTCCTGATAGCGGGAGGGCCTCGGAGCAGTTCTTC | CASSPDSGRASEQFF
NA | TRBJ2-1 | TRBV11-1 | NA | TGTGCCAGCAGCAGGGCAGAGGAGCAGTTCTTC | CASSRAEEQFF
NA | TRBJ2-7 | TRBV5-1 | NA | TGCGCCAGCAGCGCGGGACATACCTACGAGCAGTACTTC | CASSAGHTYEQYF
NA | TRBJ2-1 | TRBV9 | TRBD2 | TGTGCCAGCAGCGTAGATAGCGGGAGCGGGCAGTTCTTC | CASSVDSGSGQFF
NA | TRBJ2-1 | TRBV30 | TRBD2 | TGTGCCTGGGGTCCCGTGGCGGGAGGGCATCATGAGCAGTTCTTC | CAWGPVAGGHHEQFF
NA | TRBJ1-2 | TRBV7-2 | TRBD1 | TGTGCCAGCAGCCCGTGGGACAGGCCCTATGGCTACACCTTC | CASSPWDRPYGYTF
NA | TRBJ2-3 | TRBV4-3 | TRBD2 | TGCGCCAGCAGCCAAGGATTTACTAGCGAATTCACAGATACGCAGTATTTT | CASSQGFTSEFTDTQYF
NA | TRBJ1-2 | TRBV19 | NA | TGTGCCAGTAGTATAGATCACCCTCAAGGGTACTATGGCTACACCTTC | CASSIDHPQGYYGYTF
NA | TRBJ2-2 | TRBV27 | TRBD1 | TGTGCCAGCAGGGCTATGGTCGGGACAGGGTACACCGGGGAGCTGTTTTTT | CASRAMVGTGYTGELFF
NA | TRBJ2-7 | TRBV10-2 | NA | TGCGCCAGCAGTGAGGGGTTAGGCTACGAGCAGTACTTC | CASSEGLGYEQYF
NA | TRBJ1-2 | TRBV5-4 | NA | TGTGCCAGCAGCAAAGGCCAGGTTGTTTACGTAGTAGGTAACTATGGCTACACCTTC | CASSKGQVVYVVGNYGYTF
NA | TRBJ1-2 | TRBV11-1 | NA | TGTGCCAGCAGCCCCGAGACAGGAGTGACTAACTATGGCTACACCTTC | CASSPETGVTNYGYTF
NA | TRBJ1-1 | TRBV13 | NA | TGTGCCAGCAGCTTTCAAGTGAACACTGAAGCTTTCTTT | CASSFQVNTEAFF
NA | TRBJ2-3 | TRBV19 | NA | TGTGCCAGCAAGGGCGGGTTTAGCACAGATACGCAGTATTTT | CASKGGFSTDTQYF
NA | TRBJ1-2 | TRBV9 | NA | TGTGCCAGCAGCCCACGGGGCCCCAGCCGTTTTAACTATGGCTACACCTTC | CASSPRGPSRFNYGYTF
NA | TRBJ2-1 | TRBV7-3 | TRBD2 | TGTGCCAGCAGCTTAACTAGCGGGCTGGCTTACAATGAGCAGTTCTTC | CASSLTSGLAYNEQFF
NA | TRBJ2-1 | TRBV9 | NA | TGTGCCAGCAGCAGAGGCGGGGAGAATGAGCAGTTCTTC | CASSRGGENEQFF
NA | TRBJ2-5 | TRBV9 | TRBD2 | TGTGCCAGCAGCGTAGGTAGCGGGAGCGAGACCCAGTACTTC | CASSVGSGSETQYF
NA | TRBJ2-2 | TRBV19 | NA | TGTGCCAGTAAGGGAGTGTACCCGAACACCGGGGAGCTGTTTTTT | CASKGVYPNTGELFF
NA | TRBJ1-1 | TRBV5-6 | TRBD1 | TGTGCCAGCAGCACAGGGGCTGAAGCTTTCTTT | CASSTGAEAFF
NA | TRBJ1-1 | TRBV27 | NA | TGTGCCAGCAGTTTGGACGGACCTCCCATGAACACTGAAGCTTTCTTT | CASSLDGPPMNTEAFF
once | TRBJ2-7 | TRBV30 | NA | TGTGCCTGGATAGGTAGGGAAACCTACGAGCAGTACTTC | CAWIGRETYEQYF
NA | TRBJ2-1 | TRBV29-1 | TRBD2 | TGCAGCGTTTCGGGAGGGCGCTTAAATGAGCAGTTCTTC | CSVSGGRLNEQFF
NA | TRBJ2-7 | TRBV21-1 | NA | TGTGCCAGCAGCGAGCGCCGCCGGGGAAGGACCACTTGTCCCTACTCCTACGAGCAGTACTTC | CASSERRRGRTTCPYSYEQYF
once | TRBJ2-3 | TRBV25-1 | NA | TGTGCCAGCAGTTTCATGGTTAACGGCCCAGATACGCAGTATTTT | CASSFMVNGPDTQYF
few | TRBJ1-1 | TRBV7-2 | NA | TGTGCCAGCAGCTTGACGACAGGGAACACTGAAGCTTTCTTT | CASSLTTGNTEAFF
NA | TRBJ1-1 | TRBV9 | NA | TGTGCCAGCAGCGTAAGGGGCCTTGACGCTGAAGCTTTCTTT | CASSVRGLDAEAFF
NA | TRBJ2-7 | TRBV18 | NA | TGTGCCAGCTCACCACCGACAGCCTACGAGCAGTACTTC | CASSPPTAYEQYF
once | TRBJ2-2 | TRBV28 | NA | TGTGCCAGCAGCGACAGGACGTCCGGGGAGCTGTTTTTT | CASSDRTSGELFF
NA | TRBJ1-2 | TRBV7-8 | TRBD1 | TGTGCCAGCAGCTTAGGGGCAGGGGGCGCGGGCTACACCTTC | CASSLGAGGAGYTF
NA | TRBJ2-2 | TRBV7-9 | TRBD2 | TGTGCCAGCAGCGTCGTAACTAGCGGGAAGGGGGAGCTGTTTTTT | CASSVVTSGKGELFF